This TCR beta chain was found in a study of response to subunit inactivated influenza vaccine. There are many counts of this clonotype. Its antigen is currently unknown. The V gene's germline CDR1 is SGHVS and CDR2 FQNEAQ. V was pared by 1 base and J by 3 bases, with 2 bases of the junction left unmatched. This CDR3 contains 15 residues. Overall study results and limits: The study's authors posited that every seasonal influenza vaccination enlists few new T cells.

TCRdb passed the RT-PCR reads through MiXCR, listing each CDR3 protein once. The table records 650,000 to 800,000 distinct CDR3 sequences, about 15% of them present only once. The chain is built from TRBV7-8 and TRBJ2-7, with 11 bases aligning to TRBD2. This receptor was obtained from a man in his fifties or sixties who received an inactivated influenza vaccine. The input for sequencing was PBMCs from blood, taken around 14 days before vaccination. The CDR3 nucleotides read TGTGCCAGCAGCTTAGATACTAGCGGGAGCTACGAGCAGTACTTC. It is translated as CASSLDTSGSYEQYF.